The next 15 T cell receptor beta chains were all read from a single sample in a study of Tregs in tolerant kidney transplant recipients. Assay: immunoSEQ multiplex PCR; the TCRdb copy retains only in-frame clones and omits some. The sample includes about 72,000 clones, roughly 92% seen only once; the top ten take approximately 9.9%. The material sequenced was CD8+ T cells from blood, taken before the transplant. These receptors all stem from a human donor who received a combined kidney and bone marrow transplant.

The chain uses TRBV30 and TRBJ1-2, with 7 positions matching TRBD1. J lost 1 base, V lost 0 bases, and 8 bases had no gene match. Germline CDR1 GTSNPN, CDR2 SVGIG (reference sequence). The CDR3 consists of 16 residues. The CDR3 region is CAWSVGTVASNYGYTF. DNA for the CDR3: TGTGCCTGGAGTGTAGGGACAGTCGCCAGTAACTATGGCTACACCTTC. Looking up the rest from reference TRBV30 and TRBJ1-2 gives the full variable domain: SQTIHQWPATLVQPVGSPLSLECTVEGTSNPNLYWYRQAAGRGLQLLFYSVGIGQISSEVPQNLSASRPQDRQFILSSKKLLLSDSGFYLCAWSVGTVASNYGYTFGSGTRLTVV.

The gene calls are TRBV7-9 and TRBJ2-2; 8 bases map to TRBD2. V trimming: 4 bases; J trimming: 6 bases; junction bases outside the gene matches: 7. The CDR3 runs to 15 residues. Looked up from germline, CDR1 is SEHNR and CDR2 is FQNEAQ (reference sequence). The CDR3 nucleotides are TGTGCCAGCAGCTCCAGCGGGAGAACGGCCGGGGAGCTGTTTTTT. It translates to CASSSSGRTAGELFF.

The chain recombines TRBV13 with TRBJ2-7; 7 nucleotides match TRBD2. This CDR3 is 14 amino acids long. J lost 1 base, V lost 8 bases, and 8 bases had no gene match. Germline CDR1 and CDR2: PRHDT and FYEKMQ (reference sequence). CDR3 sequence reads: CASSRGETSYEQYF. Written as DNA, the CDR3 is TGTGCCAGCTCCCGGGGGGAAACATCCTACGAGCAGTACTTC.

The chain employs TRBV7-7 and TRBJ2-1; the match to TRBD2 covers 8 bases. The trim removed 1 base at V and 4 bases at J, leaving 3 bases unmatched. This CDR3 has 15 residues. Germline CDR1 is SSHAT and CDR2 is FNYEAQ (reference sequence). This CDR3 reads CASSLEPSGYNEQFF. CDR3 bases: TGTGCCAGCAGCTTAGAGCCTAGCGGGTACAATGAGCAGTTCTTC.

The chain carries TRBV2 and TRBJ2-1; TRBD1 might be the D (5 bases). The CDR3 covers 16 residues. V gave up 1 base and J gave up 3 bases, with 13 bases separating them. Germline V gives CDR1 SNHLY, CDR2 FYNNEI. The CDR3, as DNA: TGTGCCAGCAGTGAAGTAGGTAGGGGCTTCTACAATGAGCAGTTCTTC. As protein: CASSEVGRGFYNEQFF.

V is TRBV7-2 and J is TRBJ2-1, with TRBD2 matching 14 bases. CDR1 is SGHTA, CDR2 FQGNSA, per germline. The CDR3 length is 13 residues. J was trimmed by 6 bases and V by 9 bases; bases with no gene match: 1. The CDR3: CASGLAGGNEQFF. The DNA for the CDR3 is TGTGCCAGTGGACTAGCGGGAGGCAATGAGCAGTTCTTC.

This clone was counted a few times. The chain recombines TRBV6-5 with TRBJ2-7, with D possibly TRBD2 on 6 matching bases. Trimming shortened V by 0 bases and J by 1 base, and 13 bases separated the two germline ends. In germline, CDR1 is MNHEY, CDR2 SVGAGI. CDR3 length equals 16 residues. The CDR3 region is CASSYSFREKSYEQYF. In nucleotides, the CDR3 is TGTGCCAGCAGTTACTCGTTCCGGGAGAAGTCCTACGAGCAGTACTTC.

This clone was seen only a few times. This chain connects TRBV7-2 to TRBJ2-7; 10 bases map to TRBD2. V gave up 5 bases and J gave up 7 bases; unmatched junction bases: 8. CDR1 is SGHTA, CDR2 FQGNSA, per germline. The CDR3 runs 14 residues. The CDR3 coding sequence is TGTGCCAGCAGCCCAAGCGGGGGGGCCTGGGAGCAGTACTTC. Encoded protein: CASSPSGGAWEQYF.

The chain links TRBV21-1 to TRBJ2-3; the listed D gene, TRBD2, was not tested against the DNA. TRBV21-1 is classified as a pseudogene. The CDR3 is 14 amino acids. The CDR3 DNA follows: TGTGCCAGCAGCAAAGGAGAGGGAGCAGATACGCAGTATTTT. Protein product: CASSKGEGADTQYF.

CDR3 DNA sequence: TGTGCCAGTACCAGGGGATGGAACACTGAAGCTTTCTTT. Protein: CASTRGWNTEAFF. This chain joins TRBV19 and TRBJ1-1, with a tentative D call TRBD1 (6 bases). The CDR3 is 13 amino acids. CDR1 and CDR2 from the germline V gene are LNHDA and SQIVND (reference sequence). V gave up 7 bases and J gave up 1 base, with 10 bases separating them.

The CDR3 sequence: CAWSPQGSEQFF. The CDR3 DNA follows: TGTGCCTGGAGTCCCCAGGGGAGTGAGCAGTTCTTC. The chain is built from TRBV30 and TRBJ2-1, with D perhaps TRBD1 (6 bases). Germline loops: CDR1 GTSNPN, CDR2 SVGIG (reference sequence). V gave up 2 bases and J gave up 9 bases, with 11 bases separating them. The CDR3 is 12 residues long.

This clone was counted a few times. CDR3 coding DNA: TGCAGCCCTCCCCAGGGGGACGGAAACACCATATATTTT. This gives the protein CSPPQGDGNTIYF. This chain links TRBV29-1 with TRBJ1-3; 7 nucleotides align to TRBD1. The V and J ends lost 8 bases and 4 bases, in that order; junction bases with no gene match: 8. CDR1 and CDR2 (germline): SQVTM, ANQGSEA. The CDR3 is 13 amino acids.

The table lists this clone with a count of one. V usage is TRBV2 and J usage is TRBJ2-3; 8 bases match TRBD2. CDR3 length: 14 residues. Unmatched junction bases numbered 5, after V lost 6 bases and J lost 3 bases. The V gene's germline CDR1 is SNHLY and CDR2 FYNNEI. The CDR3 sequence: CASRTSASTDTQYF. For the CDR3, the DNA is TGTGCCAGCAGGACTAGCGCTTCGACAGATACGCAGTATTTT.

This clone has a handful of counts. The chain couples TRBV19 to TRBJ2-7; 8 bases line up with TRBD1. V was pared by 3 bases and J by 2 bases, with 3 bases of the junction left unmatched. The CDR3 spans 14 residues. Germline V gene data show CDR1 as LNHDA and CDR2 as SQIVND (reference sequence). In nucleotides, the CDR3 is TGTGCCAGTAGTATGCAGGGGGCGGCCTACGAGCAGTACTTC. Its protein product is CASSMQGAAYEQYF.

As for this clone: Other DNA sequences of this sample code for an identical CDR3. This chain links TRBV27 with TRBJ2-7; 11 bases align to TRBD2. Germline CDR1 MNHEY, CDR2 SMNVEV (reference sequence). The CDR3 is 14 residues long. J was trimmed by 4 bases and V by 6 bases; bases with no gene match: 5. CDR3 amino acids: CASSPGTSGYEQYF. The CDR3 DNA is TGTGCCAGCAGCCCAGGGACTAGCGGTTACGAGCAGTACTTC.